This T cell receptor (beta chain) was retrieved from a study of T cell repertoires in cytomegalovirus infection. Study overall: Public TCR beta signature analysis indicated the presence of both CMV infection and matching HLA type.

TCRdb re-called the reads with MiXCR, one entry per CDR3 protein. Seen here are around 300,000 distinct CDR3 sequences, 8% to 9.5% observed once, and the top ten hold 4.3%. Germline-derived CDR1 and CDR2 are SGHTA and FQGNSA. This CDR3 comprises 12 residues. V was shortened by 3 bases and J by 5 bases, with 8 bases between the two germline ends. This TCR derives from a human donor in good health (CMV status not recorded). Some clones in this sample may be carry-over from other donors' samples. This sequence joins TRBV7-2 and TRBJ2-7; no firm D call. Material for sequencing was PBMCs. CDR3 nucleotides: TGTGCCAGCAGCTTCTTCGAGAACGAGCAGTACTTC. Protein product: CASSFFENEQYF.